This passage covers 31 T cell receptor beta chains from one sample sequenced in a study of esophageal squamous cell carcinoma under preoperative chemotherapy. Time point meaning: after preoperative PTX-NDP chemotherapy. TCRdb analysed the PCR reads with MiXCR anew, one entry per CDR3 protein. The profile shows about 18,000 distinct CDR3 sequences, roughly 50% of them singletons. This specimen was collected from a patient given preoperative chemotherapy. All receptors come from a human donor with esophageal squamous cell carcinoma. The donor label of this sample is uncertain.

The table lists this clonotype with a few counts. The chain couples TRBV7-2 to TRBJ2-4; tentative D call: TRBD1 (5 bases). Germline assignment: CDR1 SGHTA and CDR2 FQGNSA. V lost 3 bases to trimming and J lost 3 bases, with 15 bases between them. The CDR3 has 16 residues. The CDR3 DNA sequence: TGTGCCAGCAGCTTGGAGATCGACAGTGTCAAAAACATTCAGTACTTC. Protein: CASSLEIDSVKNIQYF.

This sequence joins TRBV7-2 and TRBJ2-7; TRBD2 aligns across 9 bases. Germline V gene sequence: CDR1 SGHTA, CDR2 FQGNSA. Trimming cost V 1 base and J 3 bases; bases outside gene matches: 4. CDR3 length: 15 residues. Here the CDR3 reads CASSLGGGGDYEQYF. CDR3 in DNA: TGTGCCAGCAGCTTAGGTGGCGGGGGGGACTACGAGCAGTACTTC.

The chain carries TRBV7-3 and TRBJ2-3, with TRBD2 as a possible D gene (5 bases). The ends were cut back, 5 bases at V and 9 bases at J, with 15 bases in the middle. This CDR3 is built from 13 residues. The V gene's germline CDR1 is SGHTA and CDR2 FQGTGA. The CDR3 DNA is TGTGCCAGCAGCGCATCACGGGGTGCCACGCAGTATTTT. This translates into CASSASRGATQYF.

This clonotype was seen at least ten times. The CDR3 loop reads CASSLSWYEQFF. CDR3 in DNA: TGTGCCAGCAGCTTATCATGGTACGAGCAGTTCTTC. The chain links TRBV11-3 to TRBJ2-1, with D uncertain. CDR1 is SGHNT and CDR2 is YENEEA in the germline V gene. The CDR3 consists of 12 residues. The V end was cut by 2 bases, the J end by 10 bases, with 9 bases between. Full variable domain (rest looked up from reference TRBV11-3 and TRBJ2-1): EAGVVQSPRYKIIEKKQPVAFWCNPISGHNTLYWYLQNLGQGPELLIRYENEEAVDDSQLPKDRFSAERLKGVDSTLKIQPAELGDSAVYLCASSLSWYEQFFGPGTRLTVL.

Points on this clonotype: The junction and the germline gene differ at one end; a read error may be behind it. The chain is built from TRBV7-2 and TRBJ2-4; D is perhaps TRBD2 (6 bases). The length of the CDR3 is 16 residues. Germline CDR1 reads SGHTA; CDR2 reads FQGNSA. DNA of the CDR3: TGTGCCAGCAGCGCGCGGCAGGGAGGAAGCAAAGATATTCAGTATTTC. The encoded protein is CASSARQGGSKDIQYF.

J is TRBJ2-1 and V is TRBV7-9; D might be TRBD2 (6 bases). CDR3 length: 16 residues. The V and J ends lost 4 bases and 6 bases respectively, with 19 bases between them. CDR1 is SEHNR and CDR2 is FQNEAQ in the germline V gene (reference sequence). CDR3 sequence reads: CASSSGLGGSSNEQFF. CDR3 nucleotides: TGTGCCAGCAGCTCCGGGTTGGGGGGATCCAGCAATGAGCAGTTCTTC.

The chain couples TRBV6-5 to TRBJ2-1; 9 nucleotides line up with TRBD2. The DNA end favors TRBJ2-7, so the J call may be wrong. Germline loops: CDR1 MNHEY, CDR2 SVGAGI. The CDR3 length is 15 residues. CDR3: CASSYVAGENYEQYF. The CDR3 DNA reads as TGTGCCAGCAGTTACGTAGCGGGAGAAAACTACGAGCAGTACTTC.

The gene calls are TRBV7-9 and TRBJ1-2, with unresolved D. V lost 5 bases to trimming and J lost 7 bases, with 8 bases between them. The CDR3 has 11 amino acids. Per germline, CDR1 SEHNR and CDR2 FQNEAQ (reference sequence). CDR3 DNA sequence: TGTGCCAGCAGCCTGACGGGTGGCTACACCTTC. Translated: CASSLTGGYTF.

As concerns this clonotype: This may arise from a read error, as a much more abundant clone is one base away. CDR3 region: CASSLGGAPQYF. The CDR3 DNA reads as TGTGCCAGCAGCTTAGGTGGAGCCCCGCAGTACTTC. J is TRBJ2-4 and V is TRBV7-3; no clear D. Trimming shortened V by 2 bases and J by 13 bases, and 12 bases separated the two germline ends. The CDR3 sequence is 12 residues long. Per the germline V gene, CDR1 is SGHTA and CDR2 is FQGTGA.

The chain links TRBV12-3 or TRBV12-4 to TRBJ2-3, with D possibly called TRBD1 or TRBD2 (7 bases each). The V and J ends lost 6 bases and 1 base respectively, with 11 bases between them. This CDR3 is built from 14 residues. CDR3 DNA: TGTGCCAGCAGACCAGGGGGGGGCACAGATACGCAGTATTTT. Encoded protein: CASRPGGGTDTQYF.

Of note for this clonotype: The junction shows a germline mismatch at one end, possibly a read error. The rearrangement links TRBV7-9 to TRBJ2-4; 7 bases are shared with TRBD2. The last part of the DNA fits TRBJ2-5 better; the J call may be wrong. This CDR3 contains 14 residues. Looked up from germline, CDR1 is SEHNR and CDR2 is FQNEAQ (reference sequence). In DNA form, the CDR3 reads TGTGCGGGCAGCGGGGCGGGTGCCCAAAAGACCCAGTACTTC. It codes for CAGSGAGAQKTQYF.

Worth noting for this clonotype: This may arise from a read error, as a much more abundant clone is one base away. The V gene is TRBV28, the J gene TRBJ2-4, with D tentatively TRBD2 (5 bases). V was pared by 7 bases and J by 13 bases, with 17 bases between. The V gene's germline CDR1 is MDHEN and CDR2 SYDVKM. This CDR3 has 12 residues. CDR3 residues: CASTSSYNEQYF. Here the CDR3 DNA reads TGTGCCAGCACTAGCTCCTACAATGAGCAGTACTTC.

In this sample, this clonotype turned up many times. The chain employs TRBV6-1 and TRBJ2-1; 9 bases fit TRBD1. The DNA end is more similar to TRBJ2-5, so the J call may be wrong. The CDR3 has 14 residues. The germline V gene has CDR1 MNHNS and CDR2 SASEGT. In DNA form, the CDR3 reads TGTGCCAGCAGTGGGGGACAGGGTTGGGAGACCCAGTACTTC. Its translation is CASSGGQGWETQYF.

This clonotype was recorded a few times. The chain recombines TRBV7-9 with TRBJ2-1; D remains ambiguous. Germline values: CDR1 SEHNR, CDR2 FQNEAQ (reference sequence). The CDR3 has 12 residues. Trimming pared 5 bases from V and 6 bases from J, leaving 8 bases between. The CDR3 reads CASSPIANEQFF. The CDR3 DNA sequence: TGTGCCAGCAGCCCCATTGCCAATGAGCAGTTCTTC.

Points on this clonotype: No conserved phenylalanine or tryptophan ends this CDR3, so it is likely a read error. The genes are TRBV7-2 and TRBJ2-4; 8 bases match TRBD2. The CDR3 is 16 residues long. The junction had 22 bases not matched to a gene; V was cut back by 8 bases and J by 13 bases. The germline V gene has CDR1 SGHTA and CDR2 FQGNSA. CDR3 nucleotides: TGTGCCAGCCGCGCACCGGGGGGGGGGGGCAAAGACACGCAGTACATC. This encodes CASRAPGGGGKDTQYI.

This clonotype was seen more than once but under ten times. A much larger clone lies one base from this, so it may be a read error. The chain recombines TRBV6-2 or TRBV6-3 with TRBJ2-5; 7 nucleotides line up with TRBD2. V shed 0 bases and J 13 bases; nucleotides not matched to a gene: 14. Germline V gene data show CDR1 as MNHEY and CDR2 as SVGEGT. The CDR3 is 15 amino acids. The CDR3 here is CASSYSMHPREGWYF. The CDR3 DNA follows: TGTGCCAGCAGTTACTCGATGCACCCTAGGGAGGGTTGGTACTTC.

In DNA form, the CDR3 reads TGTGCCAGCAGTAGGGGTCACGAGCAGTACTTC. This sequence encodes CASSRGHEQYF. The chain combines TRBV6-1 with TRBJ2-5; D is possibly TRBD1 (5 bases). The J call may be incorrect, as the DNA end agrees better with TRBJ2-7. The CDR3 extends over 11 amino acids. The V gene's germline CDR1 is MNHNS and CDR2 SASEGT.

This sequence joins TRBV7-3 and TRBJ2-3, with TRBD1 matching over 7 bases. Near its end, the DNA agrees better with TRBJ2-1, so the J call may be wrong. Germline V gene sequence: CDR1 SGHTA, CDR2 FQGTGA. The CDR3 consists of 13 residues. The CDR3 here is CASSSTTGSQQFF. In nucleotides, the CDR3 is TGTGCCAGCAGCTCTACGACAGGGAGCCAGCAGTTCTTC.

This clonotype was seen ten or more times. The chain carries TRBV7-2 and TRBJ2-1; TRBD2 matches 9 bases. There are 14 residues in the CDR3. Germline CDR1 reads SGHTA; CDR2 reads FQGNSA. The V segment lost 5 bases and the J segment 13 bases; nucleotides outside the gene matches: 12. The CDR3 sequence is CASSPEALAGTQFF. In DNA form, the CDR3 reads TGTGCCAGCAGCCCTGAAGCGCTAGCGGGGACCCAGTTCTTC. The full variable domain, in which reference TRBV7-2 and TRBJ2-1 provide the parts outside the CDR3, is GAGVSQSPSNKVTEKGKDVELRCDPISGHTALYWYRQSLGQGLEFLIYFQGNSAPDKSGLPSDRFSAERTGGSVSTLTIQRTQQEDSAVYLCASSPEALAGTQFFGPGTRLTVL.

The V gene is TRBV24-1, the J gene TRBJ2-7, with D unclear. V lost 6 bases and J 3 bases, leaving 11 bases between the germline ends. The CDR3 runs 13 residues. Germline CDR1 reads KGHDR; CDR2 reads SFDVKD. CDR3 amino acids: CATSRWTCYEQYF. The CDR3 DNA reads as TGTGCCACCAGTAGATGGACGTGCTACGAGCAGTACTTC.

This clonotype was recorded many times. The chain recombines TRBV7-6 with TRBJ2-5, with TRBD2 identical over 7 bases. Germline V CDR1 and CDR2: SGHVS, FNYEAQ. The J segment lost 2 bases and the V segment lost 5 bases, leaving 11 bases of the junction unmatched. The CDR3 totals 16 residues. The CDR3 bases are TGTGCCAGCAGCCGGGGGGTGCGGGGTGAGCAAGAGACCCAGTACTTC. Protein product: CASSRGVRGEQETQYF.

CDR3 in amino acids: CASSLGLAGAEQYF. In nucleotides, the CDR3 is TGTGCCAGCAGCCTGGGACTAGCGGGAGCCGAGCAGTACTTC. This rearrangement joins TRBV7-9 to TRBJ2-1; 14 bases align to TRBD2. The better agreement between TRBJ2-7 and the DNA end casts doubt on the J call. Germline lookup yields CDR1 SEHNR and CDR2 FQNEAQ (reference sequence). CDR3 length: 14 residues.

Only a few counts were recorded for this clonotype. The CDR3 DNA is TGCGCCAGCAGGACCCTAGCGGGTGCGCTCAATGAGCAGTACTTC. Translation gives CASRTLAGALNEQYF. This sequence joins TRBV5-1 and TRBJ2-1; 8 nucleotides align to TRBD2. The last part of the DNA fits TRBJ2-7 better; the J call may be wrong. CDR1 is SGHRS, CDR2 YFSETQ, per germline. CDR3 length: 15 residues.

The CDR3 reads CASSVEETQYF. In nucleotides, the CDR3 is TGCGCCAGCAGCGTAGAAGAGACCCAGTACTTC. The genes are TRBV5-1 and TRBJ2-1; D not certain. The DNA matches TRBJ2-5 better at its end, which makes the J call doubtful. The CDR3 extends over 11 amino acids. Germline V gene sequence: CDR1 SGHRS, CDR2 YFSETQ.

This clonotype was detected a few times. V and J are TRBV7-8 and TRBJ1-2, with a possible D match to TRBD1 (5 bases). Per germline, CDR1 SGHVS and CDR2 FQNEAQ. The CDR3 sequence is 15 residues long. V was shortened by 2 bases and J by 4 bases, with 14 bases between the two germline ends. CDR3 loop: CASSLSRQIGYGYTF. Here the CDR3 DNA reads TGTGCCAGCAGCTTATCCAGACAGATAGGCTATGGCTACACCTTC.

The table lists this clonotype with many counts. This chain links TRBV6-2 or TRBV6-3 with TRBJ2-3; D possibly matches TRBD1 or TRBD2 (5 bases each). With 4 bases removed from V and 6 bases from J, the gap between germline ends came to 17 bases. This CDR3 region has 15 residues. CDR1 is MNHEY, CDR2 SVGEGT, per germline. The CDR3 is CASSSGFSQGDTQYF. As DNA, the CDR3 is TGTGCCAGCAGTTCGGGATTTTCTCAGGGCGATACGCAGTATTTT.

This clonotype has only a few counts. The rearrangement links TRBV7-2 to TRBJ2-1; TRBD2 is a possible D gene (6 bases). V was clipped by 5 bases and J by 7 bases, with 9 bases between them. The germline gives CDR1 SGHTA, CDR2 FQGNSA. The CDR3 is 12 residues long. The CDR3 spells CASSREINEQFF. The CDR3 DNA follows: TGTGCCAGCAGCCGGGAGATTAATGAGCAGTTCTTC.

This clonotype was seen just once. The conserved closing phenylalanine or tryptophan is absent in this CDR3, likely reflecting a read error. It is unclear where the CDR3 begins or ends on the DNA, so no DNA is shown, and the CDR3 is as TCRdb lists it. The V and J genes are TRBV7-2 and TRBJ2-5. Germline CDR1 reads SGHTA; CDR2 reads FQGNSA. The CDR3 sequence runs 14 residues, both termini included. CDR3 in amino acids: CASSPTGDPETRYS.

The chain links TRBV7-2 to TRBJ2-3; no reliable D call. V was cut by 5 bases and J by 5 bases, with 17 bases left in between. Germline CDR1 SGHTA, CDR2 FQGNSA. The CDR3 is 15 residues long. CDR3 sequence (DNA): TGTGCCAGCAGCCTATCCACTGTTTGGGGAGATACGCAGTATTTT. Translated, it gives CASSLSTVWGDTQYF.

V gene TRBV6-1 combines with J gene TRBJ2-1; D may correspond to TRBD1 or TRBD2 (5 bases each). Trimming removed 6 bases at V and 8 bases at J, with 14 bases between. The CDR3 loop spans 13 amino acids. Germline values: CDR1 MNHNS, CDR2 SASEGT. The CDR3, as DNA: TGTGCCAGCAGCCCAGCCCGGGGCGATGAGCAGTTCTTC. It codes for CASSPARGDEQFF.

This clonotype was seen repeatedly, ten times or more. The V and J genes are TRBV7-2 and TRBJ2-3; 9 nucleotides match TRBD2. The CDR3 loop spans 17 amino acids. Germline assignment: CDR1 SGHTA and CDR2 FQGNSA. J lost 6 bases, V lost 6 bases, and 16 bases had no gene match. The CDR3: CASSPEGLAGRRDTQYF. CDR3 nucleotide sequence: TGTGCCAGCAGTCCTGAAGGGCTAGCGGGGCGGCGGGATACGCAGTATTTT.